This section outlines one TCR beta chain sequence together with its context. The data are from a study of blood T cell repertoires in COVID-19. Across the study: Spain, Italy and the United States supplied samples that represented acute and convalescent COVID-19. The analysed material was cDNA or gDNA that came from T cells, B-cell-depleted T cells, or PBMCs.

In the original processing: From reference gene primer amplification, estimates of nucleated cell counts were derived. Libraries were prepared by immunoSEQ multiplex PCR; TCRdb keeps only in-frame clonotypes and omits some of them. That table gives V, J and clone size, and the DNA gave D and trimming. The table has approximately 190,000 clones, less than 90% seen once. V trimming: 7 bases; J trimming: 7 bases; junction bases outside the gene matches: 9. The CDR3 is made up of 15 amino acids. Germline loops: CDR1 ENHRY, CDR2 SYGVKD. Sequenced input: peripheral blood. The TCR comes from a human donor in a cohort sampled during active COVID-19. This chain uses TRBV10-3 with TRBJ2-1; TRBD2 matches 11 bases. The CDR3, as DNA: TGTGCCATCAAGGGTAGCGGGAGGGGAAAAAATGAGCAGTTCTTC. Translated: CAIKGSGRGKNEQFF.